This T cell receptor beta chain was captured by sequencing in a study of blood T cell repertoires in COVID-19. Study summary: COVID-19 samples, acute and convalescent, were from the United States, Italy and Spain. Sources were T cells, B-cell-depleted T cells, or PBMCs; the material itself was cDNA or gDNA.

The CDR3 consists of 13 residues. Trimming at V came to 3 bases and at J to 8 bases, leaving 7 bases not matched to a gene. Per the germline V gene, CDR1 is SGDLS and CDR2 is YYNGEE. As processed by the authors: Estimation of nucleated cell counts relied on the amplification of reference gene primers. Produced via immunoSEQ multiplex PCR; TCRdb's table is partial and in-frame only. That table gives V, J and clone size, and the DNA gave D and trimming. Of approximately 20,000 clones detected, about four fifths appear once; the ten largest clones hold approximately 6.6%. This clonotype originated in a human donor in a cohort sampled during active COVID-19. Source material: peripheral blood. The V call is TRBV9, the J call TRBJ1-2; 7 nucleotides agree with TRBD1. The CDR3 loop is CASSATGVGGYTF. DNA of the CDR3: TGTGCCAGCAGCGCTACAGGGGTGGGAGGCTACACCTTC.